Sequencing of this T cell receptor (beta chain) was carried out in a study of Ad26.COV2.S vaccination and SARS-CoV-2 variants. Study-level information: Trial arm assignment for the donor was COV1001 Ad26.COV2.S. The vaccine Ad26.COV2.S was put into the muscle once, or twice with 56 days between.

Libraries were prepared by immunoSEQ multiplex PCR; TCRdb keeps only in-frame clonotypes and omits some of them. The sample contains approximately 480,000 clones, around 88% of which appear only once. Treatment specified: some 20 received Ad26.COV2.S at low or high dose, single or two shots; roughly 5 received placebo; per-sample allocation not given. Repertoires come from day 63 after the first vaccine or placebo injection. V gave up 10 bases and J gave up 6 bases; unmatched junction bases: 8. CDR1 is SEHNR and CDR2 is FQNEAQ in the germline V gene (reference sequence). The CDR3 contains 13 residues.

The rearrangement links TRBV7-9 to TRBJ2-2, with TRBD1 matching over 7 bases. The TCR comes from a person between 18 and 59 years old who received the Ad26.COV2.S COVID-19 vaccine or a placebo. The specimen comprised peripheral blood, sampled in a trial of Ad26.COV2.S vaccine versus placebo. CDR3 loop: CATDRDAAGELFF. CDR3 nucleotides: TGTGCCACCGACAGGGATGCTGCCGGGGAGCTGTTTTTT.